This TCR beta chain was recorded in a study of Tregs in tolerant kidney transplant recipients. Looking at the study overall: Recipients received nonmyeloablative bone marrow transplants from related graft donors, with transient mixed chimerism.

Unstimulated Tregs (CD4+CD25+CD127-) and CD4+CD25- non-Tregs were sorted from PBMCs. Assay used: immunoSEQ multiplex PCR; TCRdb lists only in-frame clones, some missing. The sample table includes 50,000 to 65,000 clones. The sequencing here drew on CD4+ T cells from blood, taken before the transplant. The TCR comes from a human donor who received a combined kidney and bone marrow transplant.

CDR3 residues: CASRTTNTGELFF. The covered CDR3 bases are TGTGCCAGCAGGACAACGAACACCGGGGAG. J is TRBJ2-2 and V is TRBV7-6; no definite D call. Coverage ceases 3 residues before the CDR3 finishes, and the germline J gene fills in the end. The germline V gene encodes CDR1 SGHVS and CDR2 FNYEAQ. V lost 6 bases, J lost 0 bases, and 5 bases lay in between. The CDR3 length is 13 residues.